Below are 10 T cell receptor beta chains sequenced from a single sample in a study of blood T cell repertoires in COVID-19. This table comes from immunoSEQ multiplex PCR, and its TCRdb copy is limited to in-frame clones, with some not included. The repertoire includes 300,000 to 350,000 clones, about nine tenths of them detected once, and about 7% sits in the top ten. What was sequenced was peripheral blood. The receptors come from a woman aged 30 to 39 with COVID-19, enrolled during active disease.

This chain uses TRBV5-1 with TRBJ2-5; 9 bases match TRBD2. V lost 2 bases and J lost 1; bases outside the gene matches: 6. The CDR3 is 16 residues long. Looked up from germline, CDR1 is SGHRS and CDR2 is YFSETQ. The CDR3 bases are TGCGCCAGCAGCTTTTCGACTAGCGGAGCCCAAGAGACCCAGTACTTC. Protein: CASSFSTSGAQETQYF.

The chain carries TRBV28 and TRBJ2-7; 14 nucleotides line up with TRBD2. The trim removed 6 bases at V and 5 bases at J, leaving 9 bases unmatched. The CDR3 has 16 residues. Germline CDR1 reads MDHEN; CDR2 reads SYDVKM. The CDR3, as DNA: TGTGCCAGCAGCCGAGGACTAGCGGGAGGTTTAGACGAGCAGTACTTC. It yields the protein CASSRGLAGGLDEQYF.

This clone was seen only a few times. This chain connects TRBV6-2 or TRBV6-3 to TRBJ1-5; 7 bases map to TRBD1. This CDR3 is 19 amino acids long. Germline V gives CDR1 MNHEY, CDR2 SVGEGT. V shed 4 bases, J shed 1 base, and the junction held 16 bases outside the gene matches. Written as DNA, the CDR3 is TGTGCCAGCAGTTCCGGGGACAGACCCTTTACCTTCAGCAATCAGCCCCAGCATTTT. Translation gives CASSSGDRPFTFSNQPQHF.

This clone was seen a single time. The chain couples TRBV10-1 to TRBJ2-3; 11 positions match TRBD2. Germline values: CDR1 WNHNN, CDR2 SYGVQD (reference sequence). CDR3 size: 15 residues. Trimming at V came to 6 bases and at J to 5 bases, leaving 7 bases not matched to a gene. This CDR3 reads CASSFSGRDVDTQYF. The CDR3 nucleotides are TGCGCCAGCAGCTTTAGCGGGAGGGATGTAGATACGCAGTATTTT.

This sequence joins TRBV11-2 and TRBJ1-2, with D unclear. This CDR3 is built from 12 residues. The V end was cut by 5 bases, the J end by 6 bases, with 10 bases between. Germline CDR1 reads SGHAT; CDR2 reads FQNNGV. CDR3 DNA sequence: TGTGCCAGCAGCCTCGGGTGGCATGGCTACACCTTC. Its protein product is CASSLGWHGYTF.

The chain uses TRBV27 and TRBJ2-1, with 11 positions matching TRBD2. Per the germline V gene, CDR1 is MNHEY and CDR2 is SMNVEV (reference sequence). The CDR3 totals 15 residues. V lost 2 bases and J lost 7; bases outside the gene matches: 4. The CDR3 DNA reads TGTGCCAGCAGTTTAGGGGCTAGCGGGAGGAATGAGCAGTTCTTC. Translating gives CASSLGASGRNEQFF.

This sequence joins TRBV7-2 and TRBJ2-7, with D maybe TRBD1 (6 bases). The germline gives CDR1 SGHTA, CDR2 FQGNSA. The CDR3 totals 13 residues. Trimming cost V 2 bases and J 3 bases, with 8 bases left between them. The chain's CDR3 is CASSLWTDYEQYF. For the CDR3, the DNA is TGTGCCAGCAGCTTATGGACAGACTACGAGCAGTACTTC.

This chain joins TRBV7-2 and TRBJ2-1; 11 nucleotides match TRBD1. Germline V gives CDR1 SGHTA, CDR2 FQGNSA. The CDR3 extends over 15 amino acids. Trimming cost V 5 bases and J 4 bases; bases outside gene matches: 4. The CDR3 sequence: CASSPRDRGYNEQFF. CDR3 nucleotide sequence: TGTGCCAGCAGCCCCCGGGACAGGGGGTACAATGAGCAGTTCTTC.

CDR3 residues: CAISDRTNSPLHF. In DNA, the CDR3 is TGTGCCATCAGCGACAGGACCAATTCACCCCTCCACTTT. The chain uses TRBV10-3 and TRBJ1-6; perhaps TRBD1 as D (6 bases). This CDR3 is built from 13 residues. CDR1 and CDR2 from the germline V gene are ENHRY and SYGVKD. V lost 6 bases and J 7 bases, leaving 10 bases between the germline ends.

The chain has TRBV30 and TRBJ1-2; perhaps TRBD1 as D (6 bases). V lost 2 bases and J lost 2, with 15 bases in between. CDR3 length: 15 residues. Germline V CDR1 and CDR2: GTSNPN, SVGIG (reference sequence). The DNA of the CDR3 is TGTGCCTGGAGTCGGGCGGCGGGGGCGAACTATGGCTACACCTTC. As protein: CAWSRAAGANYGYTF.